This is a list of T cell receptor beta chains from one sample in a study of blood T cells in healthy people across ages. TCRdb reprocessed the 5' RACE reads via MiXCR and lists one record per CDR3 protein. The repertoire has about 320,000 distinct CDR3 sequences, roughly 27% of them found once; the top ten carry approximately 28%. The sample was blood. The source of these receptors is a woman in her 70s in good health. The CDR3 runs from the conserved cysteine through the conserved F or W. The order of the fields is J gene, V gene, D gene, clone size, CDR3 protein, CDR3 DNA. D genes are given only for firm matches. Not all rows give a size; the values are once, few, many and, for expanded clones, a class.

TRBJ2-7 | TRBV5-5 | NA | NA | CASSSRQLYEQYF | TGTGCCAGCAGCTCTAGACAACTCTACGAGCAGTACTTC
TRBJ1-2 | TRBV12-3/TRBV12-4 | TRBD1 | few | CASSLGTGAYTF | TGTGCCAGCAGTTTAGGGACAGGCGCCTACACCTTC
TRBJ1-4 | TRBV20-1 | NA | many | CSARALTGVSASNEKLFF | TGCAGTGCTAGAGCCTTAACTGGGGTCTCCGCCTCTAATGAAAAACTGTTTTTT
TRBJ2-1 | TRBV28 | TRBD2 | NA | CASSLFASGSDEQFF | TGTGCCAGCAGTTTATTCGCTAGCGGGAGCGATGAGCAGTTCTTC
TRBJ2-5 | TRBV6-2/TRBV6-3 | TRBD2 | many | CASSYAAGEWQTQYF | TGTGCCAGCAGTTACGCAGCGGGAGAGTGGCAGACCCAGTACTTC
TRBJ1-6 | TRBV6-1 | NA | NA | CASEPWDNSPLHF | TGTGCCAGTGAGCCATGGGATAATTCACCCCTCCACTTT
TRBJ1-2 | TRBV5-1 | TRBD1 | NA | CASSGDSTTRGYTF | TGCGCCAGCAGCGGGGACAGCACCACGCGGGGCTACACCTTC
TRBJ1-1 | TRBV29-1 | TRBD1 | NA | CSVDKGANTEAFF | TGCAGCGTTGATAAGGGGGCGAACACTGAAGCTTTCTTT
TRBJ2-7 | TRBV29-1 | NA | few | CSVSIQVSYGQYF | TGCAGCGTCTCCATACAGGTATCCTACGGGCAGTACTTC
TRBJ1-5 | TRBV6-1 | TRBD1 | few | CASSGGTVSNQPQHF | TGTGCCAGCAGTGGGGGGACAGTTAGCAATCAGCCCCAGCATTTT
TRBJ1-5 | TRBV5-1 | TRBD1 | NA | CASSGGRGGTDTQHF | TGCGCCAGCAGCGGGGGTCGTGGCGGGACAGATACGCAGCATTTT
TRBJ2-1 | TRBV19 | NA | NA | CASMDSSSYNEQFF | TGTGCCAGTATGGACTCGTCTTCCTACAATGAGCAGTTCTTC
TRBJ2-1 | TRBV7-2 | NA | NA | CASSPSDRNNEQFF | TGTGCCAGCAGCCCATCCGACAGGAACAATGAGCAGTTCTTC